This T cell receptor (delta chain) was identified in a study of γδ T cells in repeated Plasmodium falciparum infection. About the research overall: Malian gammadelta TCRs were studied during no-transmission periods and across acute malaria episodes. Study-level findings and limits: Waves of new clonotype selection appeared after repeated controlled infections in Vdelta2-negative, largely Vdelta1+, gammadelta T cells.

TRG and TRD sequences were obtained from every sorted gammadelta sample. TCRdb applied CATT to the multiplex PCR reads for clone calling. The sample contains tens of thousands of delta-chain clones, around 2% of which appear only once. Vgamma9/Vdelta2+ and Vdelta2-negative gammadelta T cells were flow-sorted from PBMC for bulk sequencing. This clone was seen repeatedly, ten times or more. What it recognizes is unknown. The TCRdb protein comes from a much larger clone and disagrees with this DNA's translation at residue 10, likely due to a read error; the protein given here is derived from the DNA. CDR1 is TSWWSYY, CDR2 QGS, per germline. The CDR3 length is 14 residues. V gave up 5 bases and J gave up 7 bases; unmatched junction bases: 9.

The TCR comes from a pool of human donors (malaria-infected and uninfected, not separated). This chain links TRDV1 with TRDJ1, with 8 bases lining up with TRDD2. Because TCRdb records no J gene, it was assigned here through a match of the DNA to germline. Material: gamma-delta T cells from blood. CDR3 region: CALGILPTESKLIF. The CDR3 DNA follows: TGTGCTCTTGGGATTCTTCCTACAGAGAGTAAACTCATCTTT.